This is a list of T cell receptor beta chains from one sample in a study of T cell repertoires in cytomegalovirus infection. Their recognized antigens are unknown. Each CDR3 protein is one row after TCRdb ran MiXCR on the reads. Among some 940,000 distinct CDR3 sequences listed, roughly 30% were seen once. This specimen consisted of cultured CD8+ T cells from PBMCs, obtained from culture after CMV antigen stimulation. These receptors were collected from a human donor in good health (CMV status not recorded). Some clones in this sample may be carry-over from other donors' samples. The CDR3 runs from the conserved cysteine through the conserved F or W. Fields, in order: CDR3 DNA, CDR3 protein, D gene, J gene, clone size, V gene. A D gene is named only where the DNA matches it firmly. Size tells how often a clone was seen (once, few, many) or the class of an expanded clone, and some rows leave it out.

DNA: TGTGCCAGTAGTATCCGGGGGGGCCCGGCAGATACGCAGTATTTT
CDR3: CASSIRGGPADTQYF
D: TRBD2
J: TRBJ2-3
size: NA
V: TRBV19

DNA: TGTGCCAGCACCGGAGGGGTTTCAACTGAAGCTTTCTTT
CDR3: CASTGGVSTEAFF
D: NA
J: TRBJ1-1
size: NA
V: TRBV7-9

DNA: TGTGCCAGCAGTTTGGGGCGGGGGGCGGGCACTGAAGCTTTCTTT
CDR3: CASSLGRGAGTEAFF
D: NA
J: TRBJ1-1
size: NA
V: TRBV7-6

DNA: TGTGCCAGCAGCCAGGGACAGGGTCACCTAAACAATGAGCAGTTCTTC
CDR3: CASSQGQGHLNNEQFF
D: TRBD1
J: TRBJ2-1
size: NA
V: TRBV11-3

DNA: TGTGCCAGCAGTTTAGGGGGCAGGAATGAAAAACTGTTTTTT
CDR3: CASSLGGRNEKLFF
D: NA
J: TRBJ1-4
size: NA
V: TRBV27

DNA: TGTGCCAGCAGAGGGACAGTGACTCAGCCCCAGCATTTT
CDR3: CASRGTVTQPQHF
D: TRBD1
J: TRBJ1-5
size: few
V: TRBV6-1

DNA: TGCGCCAGCAGCCAATGGGCGGGGGGCACCACAGATACGCAGTATTTT
CDR3: CASSQWAGGTTDTQYF
D: TRBD2
J: TRBJ2-3
size: NA
V: TRBV4-1

DNA: TGTGCCAGCAGCTTAGTACAGGGGGCGCATTACAATGAGCAGTTCTTC
CDR3: CASSLVQGAHYNEQFF
D: TRBD1
J: TRBJ2-1
size: many
V: TRBV7-8

DNA: TGTGCCAGCAGTGATACGGGGTTCACAGATACGCAGTATTTT
CDR3: CASSDTGFTDTQYF
D: NA
J: TRBJ2-3
size: NA
V: TRBV2

DNA: TGTGCCAGCAGTGTGCCGGGCCCCAAAAAGGAGACCCAGTACTTC
CDR3: CASSVPGPKKETQYF
D: NA
J: TRBJ2-5
size: many
V: TRBV7-8

DNA: TGTGCCAGCAGTGAATATTTTATGATGGGGAAAGCAGAGGTGAACACTGAAGCTTTCTTT
CDR3: CASSEYFMMGKAEVNTEAFF
D: NA
J: TRBJ1-1
size: NA
V: TRBV25-1

DNA: TGTGCCAGCAGTTACCGCCTAAGGGGAGAGTTCGGCACAGATACGCAGTATTTT
CDR3: CASSYRLRGEFGTDTQYF
D: NA
J: TRBJ2-3
size: NA
V: TRBV6-5

DNA: TGTGCCAGCAGCGCGGGGGCAGCTTATAGCAATCAGCCCCAGCATTTT
CDR3: CASSAGAAYSNQPQHF
D: NA
J: TRBJ1-5
size: NA
V: TRBV6-1

DNA: TGTGCCAGCAGCCTAGGGATAGACACTGAAGCTTTCTTT
CDR3: CASSLGIDTEAFF
D: NA
J: TRBJ1-1
size: many
V: TRBV27

DNA: TGTGCTAGTGGATTTTCGGACAAGAACACCGGGGAGCTGTTTTTT
CDR3: CASGFSDKNTGELFF
D: NA
J: TRBJ2-2
size: many
V: TRBV12-5

DNA: TGTGCCAGCAGTTTAAACGGCCCTAATGAAAAACTGTTTTTT
CDR3: CASSLNGPNEKLFF
D: NA
J: TRBJ1-4
size: few
V: TRBV27

DNA: TGTGCCAGCAGCTTAACCACCCAGGGGGAAAGCAATCAGCCCCAGCATTTT
CDR3: CASSLTTQGESNQPQHF
D: TRBD1
J: TRBJ1-5
size: NA
V: TRBV7-3

DNA: TGTGCCAGCTCCATCAGGGGTAGCACAGATACGCAGTATTTT
CDR3: CASSIRGSTDTQYF
D: NA
J: TRBJ2-3
size: many
V: TRBV12-3/TRBV12-4

DNA: TGCGCCAGCAGTGAGTCGACGTCCAGCTCCTACGAGCAGTACTTC
CDR3: CASSESTSSSYEQYF
D: NA
J: TRBJ2-7
size: once
V: TRBV10-2

DNA: TGTGCCAGCAGCGTAGGTAGGGTCGGAGATGAGCAGTTCTTC
CDR3: CASSVGRVGDEQFF
D: NA
J: TRBJ2-1
size: once
V: TRBV9

DNA: TGTGCCAGCCCCAGGGAGGCCACAGATACGCAGTATTTT
CDR3: CASPREATDTQYF
D: NA
J: TRBJ2-3
size: NA
V: TRBV7-9

DNA: TGTGCCAGCAGCCTTATCGACCCTATGGGGACTGAAGCTTTCTTT
CDR3: CASSLIDPMGTEAFF
D: NA
J: TRBJ1-1
size: few
V: TRBV11-2

DNA: TGTGCCAGCAGCGTAGCGGGACCCTCCACAGATACGCAGTATTTT
CDR3: CASSVAGPSTDTQYF
D: NA
J: TRBJ2-3
size: NA
V: TRBV9

DNA: TGTGCTAGTGGTTGGATGACAGGGGGCAAGGGCAATCAGCCCCAGCATTTT
CDR3: CASGWMTGGKGNQPQHF
D: TRBD1
J: TRBJ1-5
size: NA
V: TRBV12-5

DNA: TGTGCCAGCAGCCCTCAGGCCTCCTATGAGCAGTTCTTC
CDR3: CASSPQASYEQFF
D: NA
J: TRBJ2-1
size: many
V: TRBV7-9

DNA: TGTGCCAGCAGCTTAGATGCCAGGGACGGGGCCTACAATGAGCAGTTCTTC
CDR3: CASSLDARDGAYNEQFF
D: NA
J: TRBJ2-1
size: NA
V: TRBV11-3

DNA: TGTGCCAGCAGCGTAGGGACTAGAAATGAGCAGTTCTTC
CDR3: CASSVGTRNEQFF
D: TRBD2
J: TRBJ2-1
size: NA
V: TRBV9

DNA: TGTGCCAGCAGTTTGGGCCCAACGGCTGGCAATCAGCCCCAGCATTTT
CDR3: CASSLGPTAGNQPQHF
D: NA
J: TRBJ1-5
size: NA
V: TRBV27

DNA: TGTGCCAGCAGTTTAAATGGACGGTACTCTGGAAACACCATATATTTT
CDR3: CASSLNGRYSGNTIYF
D: NA
J: TRBJ1-3
size: few
V: TRBV27